This TCR beta chain was sequenced in a study of graft-versus-host responses after intestinal transplantation. Study-level information: Each recipient received a multivisceral, liver-intestinal, or isolated intestinal graft. Every recipient had anti-thymocyte globulin induction and 2 to 4 years of tacrolimus plus steroids.

This table comes from immunoSEQ multiplex PCR, and its TCRdb copy is limited to in-frame clones, with some not included. The sample shows some 55,000 clones, about 89% of them seen only once. J lost 3 bases, V lost 6 bases, and 10 bases had no gene match. CDR3 length: 15 amino acids. Germline V gene sequence: CDR1 MNHEY, CDR2 SMNVEV (reference sequence). Note on this clone: The antigen remains undetermined.

Whole-study findings and limits: Analysis identified GvH clones in recipient marrow, with some appearing first in ileum or blood. HvG clone declines early post-transplant were associated with peak circulating GvH levels.

The source of this sequence is a human patient who received an intestinal transplant, so some T cells may come from the graft donor. The source material was PBMCs, sampled more than 650 days after intestinal transplant. The chain combines TRBV27 with TRBJ2-7; 8 nucleotides line up with TRBD1. CDR3 protein: CASRSGTGDLYEQYF. CDR3 coding DNA: TGTGCCAGCAGGTCGGGGACAGGTGATCTCTACGAGCAGTACTTC.